This is a list of T cell receptor beta chains from one sample in a study of cytomegalovirus exposure and HLA in healthy donors. Data came from immunoSEQ multiplex PCR; TCRdb stores just in-frame clones and leaves some out. The sample carries some 130,000 clones, 75% to 80% recorded once. The specimen sequenced was PBMCs. The source is a woman aged 30 to 39 in good health and CMV-seropositive. The CDR3 runs from the conserved cysteine through the conserved F or W. The D gene is left open where the match is weak. Clone size is given for some rows only: seen once, a few or many times, or a class if the clone is expanded.

>TRBV7-9|.|TRBJ2-5|.
TGTGCCAGCAGCTTAGCGGGGGCTCCCTCCACCCAGTACTTC
CASSLAGAPSTQYF
>TRBV9|.|TRBJ2-5|once
TGTGCCAGCAGCGTATATTACGGAGGTGTGGAGACCCAGTACTTC
CASSVYYGGVETQYF
>TRBV9|.|TRBJ2-3|.
TGTGCCAGCAGCGCCCTAGATACGCAGTATTTT
CASSALDTQYF
>TRBV9|.|TRBJ1-6|.
TGTGCCAGCAGCGTCGGGAGCTCCTATAATTCACCCCTCCACTTT
CASSVGSSYNSPLHF
>TRBV2|TRBD1|TRBJ2-4|once
TGTGCCAGCAGAGAGTTTCCGGACAGGCCTATTAAAAACATTCAGTACTTC
CASREFPDRPIKNIQYF
>TRBV7-2|TRBD1|TRBJ1-4|.
TGTGCCAGCACCGGGACAGGGGGGGGAAAACTGTTTTTT
CASTGTGGGKLFF
>TRBV19|.|TRBJ1-2|once
TGTGCCAGCTTAGGCTCCCGGACAGACTATGGCTACACCTTC
CASLGSRTDYGYTF
>TRBV19|.|TRBJ2-7|.
TGTGCCAGTAGCTCAAGTGGGCAAGTTGGCGAGCAGTACTTC
CASSSSGQVGEQYF
>TRBV28|TRBD2|TRBJ2-7|.
TGTGCCAGCAGATGGACCAGCGGGGGGGCCTACGAGCAGTACTTC
CASRWTSGGAYEQYF
>TRBV15|.|TRBJ1-2|.
TGTGCCACCAGCAGAGGAGTTCTTCGAGGCTACACCTTC
CATSRGVLRGYTF
>TRBV18|TRBD1|TRBJ2-5|.
TGTGCCAGCTCACCACCGGGACAGGGGTCCGTAGAGACCCAGTACTTC
CASSPPGQGSVETQYF
>TRBV7-2|.|TRBJ1-2|.
TGTGCCAGCAGCTTAGCGCTGACAGGACTTGATGGCTACACCTTC
CASSLALTGLDGYTF
>TRBV6-1|TRBD2|TRBJ2-1|.
TGTGCCAGCAGCCCCTGGGTAGCGGGGGCCAATGAGCAGTTCTTC
CASSPWVAGANEQFF
>TRBV4-2|TRBD1|TRBJ1-2|.
TGTGCCAGCAGCCAAGATCTTAGCGTGACAGGGAATGGCTACACCTTC
CASSQDLSVTGNGYTF
>TRBV7-9|TRBD1|TRBJ1-4|few
TGTGCCAGCAGCGAATGGGGACAGGGGGCTGAAAAACTGTTTTTT
CASSEWGQGAEKLFF
>TRBV28|.|TRBJ1-1|.
TGTGCCAGCAGTGCGCGAACTGAAGCTTTCTTT
CASSARTEAFF
>TRBV4-3|TRBD2|TRBJ2-6|few
TGCGCCAGCAGCCTTATACTAGCGGGGGGGCTTGGGGCCAACGTCCTGACTTTC
CASSLILAGGLGANVLTF
>TRBV6-5|TRBD1|TRBJ1-2|.
TGTGCCAGCAGTTACTCCGGGACAGCCTATGGCTACACCTTC
CASSYSGTAYGYTF
>TRBV14|.|TRBJ1-3|once
TGTGCCAGCAGCCAAACACGACTCTCTGGAAACACCATATATTTT
CASSQTRLSGNTIYF
>TRBV5-6|.|TRBJ2-7|.
TGTGCCAGCAGCTTCAGGCGATACGAGCAGTACTTC
CASSFRRYEQYF
>TRBV13|TRBD2|TRBJ2-3|.
TGTGCCAGCAGCGAAACTAGCGGGGGGGTCGTTCGGACAGATACGCAGTATTTT
CASSETSGGVVRTDTQYF
>TRBV6-5|.|TRBJ2-7|few
TGTGCCAGCAGTTACTCGTGGACAGCCTACGAGCAGTACTTC
CASSYSWTAYEQYF
>TRBV27|TRBD1|TRBJ2-2|.
TGTGCCAGCAGTTCCTCCGGGACAGGGGGGCCCGGGGAGCTGTTTTTT
CASSSSGTGGPGELFF
>TRBV4-2|TRBD1|TRBJ2-6|once
TGTGCCAGCAGCCAAGTCCCACAGGGGGTCGGGATTAGCTCTGGGGCCAACGTCCTGACTTTC
CASSQVPQGVGISSGANVLTF
>TRBV4-2|TRBD1|TRBJ2-5|.
TGTGCCAGCAGCCAAGATCACAGGGGACGGGAGACCCAGTACTTC
CASSQDHRGRETQYF
>TRBV5-1|.|TRBJ2-1|once
TGCGCCAGCAGCACCGTCGCGGGCTCCTACAATGAGCAGTTCTTC
CASSTVAGSYNEQFF
>TRBV14|TRBD1|TRBJ1-1|.
TGTGCCAGCAGCCATCGGACAGGGAGGAGCACTGAAGCTTTCTTT
CASSHRTGRSTEAFF
>TRBV4-1|.|TRBJ2-3|.
TGCGCCAGCAGGTTCACAGGGCTAGCAGATACGCAGTATTTT
CASRFTGLADTQYF
>TRBV4-3|TRBD2|TRBJ2-2|.
TGCGCCAGCAGCCGGATACTAGCGGGGGTCAACACCGGGGAGCTGTTTTTT
CASSRILAGVNTGELFF
>TRBV28|TRBD2|TRBJ2-2|.
TGTGCCAGCAGTTTAGGTTGGCTAGCGGGGTTAAACACCGGGGAGCTGTTTTTT
CASSLGWLAGLNTGELFF
>TRBV30|TRBD1|TRBJ1-6|.
TGTGCCTGGAGTCCCAGTTCGGGACAGTCTAATTCACCCCTCCACTTT
CAWSPSSGQSNSPLHF
>TRBV19|.|TRBJ2-3|.
TGTGCCAGTAGTATTAGCAGAAGGCGCGATACGCAGTATTTT
CASSISRRRDTQYF
>TRBV10-3|TRBD1|TRBJ2-7|.
TGTGCCATCAGTGAGTACCCTGACAGGGGCGCGGGCGAGCAGTACTTC
CAISEYPDRGAGEQYF
>TRBV5-4|.|TRBJ1-1|.
TGTGCCAGCAGCTTAATGGAGAGCCCCCTTGGAGCTTTCTTT
CASSLMESPLGAFF
>TRBV4-2|.|TRBJ2-7|.
TGTGCCAGCAGCCAAGCTGGGCTAGCGGACAGAATCTCGAGCTCCTACGAGCAGTACTTC
CASSQAGLADRISSSYEQYF